This is a list of T cell receptor beta chains from one sample in a study of T cell responses to AZD1222 COVID-19 vaccine. Assay used: immunoSEQ multiplex PCR; TCRdb lists only in-frame clones, some missing. Altogether 66,000 or so clones are present, less than 85% being singletons, with the ten largest covering roughly 21%. The sequencing here drew on peripheral blood, taken on day 0 of MenACWY control vaccination. All receptors come from an adult in good health. The CDR3 runs from the conserved cysteine through the conserved F or W. A D gene is named only where the DNA matches it firmly. For some rows the clone size is stated as once, few or many, or as a class when expanded; others skip it.

clone_size: -; v_call: TRBV6-1; d_call: -; j_call: TRBJ2-1; cdr3_aa: CASSEGAGYNEQFF; cdr3_nt: TGTGCCAGCAGTGAAGGGGCGGGGTACAATGAGCAGTTCTTC
clone_size: -; v_call: TRBV29-1; d_call: -; j_call: TRBJ1-1; cdr3_aa: CSVLMNTEAFF; cdr3_nt: TGCAGCGTTTTAATGAACACTGAAGCTTTCTTT
clone_size: many; v_call: TRBV29-1; d_call: -; j_call: TRBJ1-4; cdr3_aa: CSVESNEKLFF; cdr3_nt: TGCAGCGTTGAAAGTAATGAAAAACTGTTTTTT
clone_size: -; v_call: TRBV2; d_call: -; j_call: TRBJ1-4; cdr3_aa: CASSARASEKLFF; cdr3_nt: TGTGCCAGCAGTGCTAGGGCGAGCGAAAAACTGTTTTTT
clone_size: -; v_call: TRBV2; d_call: -; j_call: TRBJ1-5; cdr3_aa: CASTLGRDQPQHF; cdr3_nt: TGTGCCAGCACCTTAGGGAGGGATCAGCCCCAGCATTTT
clone_size: once; v_call: TRBV18; d_call: -; j_call: TRBJ2-5; cdr3_aa: CASSPTGVVQETQYF; cdr3_nt: TGTGCCAGCTCACCTACGGGGGTGGTACAAGAGACCCAGTACTTC
clone_size: -; v_call: TRBV4-1; d_call: -; j_call: TRBJ1-6; cdr3_aa: CASSQGVSPLHF; cdr3_nt: TGCGCCAGCAGCCAAGGGGTCTCACCCCTCCACTTT
clone_size: few; v_call: TRBV7-8; d_call: TRBD2; j_call: TRBJ2-1; cdr3_aa: CASSLGLDFTEQFF; cdr3_nt: TGTGCCAGCAGCTTGGGACTAGACTTTACTGAGCAGTTCTTC
clone_size: -; v_call: TRBV5-6; d_call: -; j_call: TRBJ1-5; cdr3_aa: CASSLSQVLQGPQHF; cdr3_nt: TGTGCCAGCAGCTTGTCCCAGGTCCTTCAGGGGCCCCAGCATTTT
clone_size: -; v_call: TRBV4-1; d_call: -; j_call: TRBJ2-7; cdr3_aa: CASANQPSYEQYF; cdr3_nt: TGCGCCAGCGCGAATCAGCCCTCCTACGAGCAGTACTTC
clone_size: -; v_call: TRBV5-4; d_call: TRBD2; j_call: TRBJ2-3; cdr3_aa: CASSTRLAASTDTQYF; cdr3_nt: TGTGCCAGCAGCACCAGACTAGCGGCTAGCACAGATACGCAGTATTTT
clone_size: -; v_call: TRBV6-6; d_call: TRBD2; j_call: TRBJ2-7; cdr3_aa: CASSPGLHYEQYF; cdr3_nt: TGTGCCAGCTCCCCGGGACTACACTACGAGCAGTACTTC
clone_size: -; v_call: TRBV19; d_call: -; j_call: TRBJ1-5; cdr3_aa: CASSMPANQPQHF; cdr3_nt: TGTGCCAGTAGTATGCCTGCGAATCAGCCCCAGCATTTT
clone_size: -; v_call: TRBV7-2; d_call: -; j_call: TRBJ2-1; cdr3_aa: CASSLRGRDTYSYNEQFF; cdr3_nt: TGTGCCAGCAGCTTAAGGGGCCGGGACACATACTCCTACAATGAGCAGTTCTTC
clone_size: -; v_call: TRBV7-8; d_call: -; j_call: TRBJ2-1; cdr3_aa: CASNSRARGANEQFF; cdr3_nt: TGTGCCAGCAATTCTAGGGCCCGGGGGGCCAATGAGCAGTTCTTC
clone_size: -; v_call: TRBV9; d_call: TRBD2; j_call: TRBJ2-2; cdr3_aa: CASSQRDYPTGELFF; cdr3_nt: TGTGCCAGCAGCCAACGGGACTATCCCACCGGGGAGCTGTTTTTT
clone_size: -; v_call: TRBV11-1; d_call: -; j_call: TRBJ2-7; cdr3_aa: CASSLKGTRNYEQYF; cdr3_nt: TGTGCCAGCAGCTTGAAGGGAACAAGGAACTACGAGCAGTACTTC
clone_size: -; v_call: TRBV9; d_call: TRBD1; j_call: TRBJ2-2; cdr3_aa: CASSVAVMGQGSTGELFF; cdr3_nt: TGTGCCAGCAGCGTAGCTGTAATGGGACAGGGGAGCACCGGGGAGCTGTTTTTT
clone_size: -; v_call: TRBV6-1; d_call: -; j_call: TRBJ1-1; cdr3_aa: CASSDLTGTLNTEAFF; cdr3_nt: TGTGCCAGCAGTGACTTAACCGGGACACTGAACACTGAAGCTTTCTTT
clone_size: -; v_call: TRBV9; d_call: TRBD1; j_call: TRBJ2-6; cdr3_aa: CASSAGTGPSGANVLTF; cdr3_nt: TGTGCCAGCAGCGCCGGGACAGGGCCCTCTGGGGCCAACGTCCTGACTTTC
clone_size: -; v_call: TRBV28; d_call: -; j_call: TRBJ2-7; cdr3_aa: CASSLQQRAYEQYF; cdr3_nt: TGTGCCAGCAGCCTCCAACAGAGGGCCTACGAGCAGTACTTC
clone_size: once; v_call: TRBV4-2; d_call: TRBD2; j_call: TRBJ2-1; cdr3_aa: CASSPLPGLAGQRAYNEQFF; cdr3_nt: TGTGCCAGCAGCCCTCTTCCGGGACTAGCGGGTCAAAGGGCCTACAATGAGCAGTTCTTC